The sequence of this T cell receptor beta chain was determined in a study of cytomegalovirus exposure and HLA in healthy donors. Clones were read by immunoSEQ multiplex PCR, and TCRdb kept only the in-frame ones, dropping some. The data show about 270,000 clones, 80% to 90% seen once. Study-level findings and limits: Rare TCR sequences predominated, though certain public TCRs were found in many donors. Reports indicated that the classifier achieved high specificity and sensitivity in diagnosing cytomegalovirus status. Over 150 TCR beta chains were listed as cytomegalovirus-associated. The tendency of first-cohort TCR clusters to co-occur in the 100 to 150 validation repertoires was identified by a subsequent analysis.

A word on this clone: No antigen is known for it.

The ends lost 4 bases at V and 3 bases at J; junction bases unmatched: 7. This CDR3 region has 15 residues. Germline CDR1 SGHVS, CDR2 FQNEAQ. Sequenced input: PBMCs. The receptor was derived from a woman under 30 in good health and CMV-seronegative. The chain carries TRBV7-8 and TRBJ2-7; 9 nucleotides align to TRBD2. CDR3: CASSSPVAGVYEQYF. CDR3 nucleotides: TGTGCCAGCAGCTCCCCCGTAGCGGGAGTCTACGAGCAGTACTTC.